One sample yielded the 8 T cell receptor beta chains listed below, sequenced in a study of shared clonotypes between healthy human individuals (TCRdb year 2020). The library came from the immunoSEQ multiplex PCR assay. TCRdb limited this immuneACCESS table to in-frame rearrangements with V and J called. A share of clones is missing; checked studies link under half to unresolved V genes, and the rest is unexplained. The sample contains fewer than 600,000 clones, roughly 79% of them found a single time. About 12% of the sample goes to the ten largest clones. The sample taken for sequencing was PBMCs. These receptors were collected from a middle-aged woman in good health. Some clones in this sample may be carry-over from other donors' samples.

This rearrangement joins TRBV5-4 to TRBJ2-7, with unresolved D. This CDR3 has 13 amino acids. Germline values: CDR1 SGHNT, CDR2 YYREEE (reference sequence). Between the trimmed V and J ends, which lost 2 bases and 2 bases, there was a span of 8 bases. Here the CDR3 reads CASSFSGPYEQYF. CDR3 in DNA: TGTGCCAGCAGCTTTAGTGGGCCCTACGAGCAGTACTTC. Looking up the rest from reference TRBV5-4 and TRBJ2-7 gives the full variable domain: ETGVTQSPTHLIKTRGQQVTLRCSSQSGHNTVSWYQQALGQGPQFIFQYYREEENGRGNFPPRFSGLQFPNYSSELNVNALELDDSALYLCASSFSGPYEQYFGPGTRLTVT.

As regards this clone: Additional DNA sequences in this sample encode the identical CDR3. This rearrangement joins TRBV28 to TRBJ1-5; 7 bases align to TRBD1. The germline CDR1 and CDR2 sequences are MDHEN and SYDVKM. J was trimmed by 2 bases and V by 6 bases; bases with no gene match: 7. The length of the CDR3 is 15 residues. CDR3 in amino acids: CASSPGGGGNQPQHF. The DNA of the CDR3 is TGTGCCAGCAGCCCAGGAGGGGGCGGCAATCAGCCCCAGCATTTT.

The chain links TRBV11-2 to TRBJ2-3, with D possibly matching TRBD1 (6 bases). CDR3 size: 16 residues. Looked up from germline, CDR1 is SGHAT and CDR2 is FQNNGV. V dropped 4 bases and J dropped 2 bases, with 16 bases sitting between them. As DNA, the CDR3 is TGTGCCAGCAGCTCAACCCCGGGACACCACACAGATACGCAGTATTTT. Translated, it gives CASSSTPGHHTDTQYF.

This chain connects TRBV5-6 to TRBJ1-2; D perhaps matches TRBD1 (6 bases). The CDR3 has 14 amino acids. Germline V gene data show CDR1 as SGHDT and CDR2 as YYEEEE. V shed 0 bases and J shed 4 bases, with 10 bases lying between them. DNA for the CDR3: TGTGCCAGCAGCTTGGACAGGGAGGTCTATGGCTACACCTTC. It codes for CASSLDREVYGYTF.

The sample holds a few counts of this clone. The V and J genes are TRBV28 and TRBJ2-7, with 8 bases identical to TRBD1. Trimming removed 4 bases from V and 3 bases from J; junction bases left unmatched: 5. This CDR3 has 14 residues. The germline V gene has CDR1 MDHEN and CDR2 SYDVKM. CDR3 amino acids: CASSSDRGSYEQYF. In DNA, the CDR3 is TGTGCCAGCAGTTCCGACAGGGGAAGCTACGAGCAGTACTTC.

The rearrangement links TRBV6-1 to TRBJ1-2, with 8 bases identical to TRBD1. CDR3 length: 15 residues. Trimming took 6 bases from V and 6 from J; bases not matched to a gene: 12. Per the germline V gene, CDR1 is MNHNS and CDR2 is SASEGT. The CDR3 DNA reads as TGTGCCAGCAGGGGCTTTGACAGGGGTGCTGATGGCTACACCTTC. Translation gives CASRGFDRGADGYTF.

The CDR3 bases are TGTGCCAGCAGCAAAGTGGGGGACGAGCAGTACTTC. This encodes CASSKVGDEQYF. This chain uses TRBV21-1 with TRBJ2-7. TRBV21-1 is noted as a pseudogene. CDR3 length: 12 amino acids.

This clone has a handful of counts. The chain employs TRBV5-1 and TRBJ2-7; 10 bases agree with TRBD1. CDR1 SGHRS and CDR2 YFSETQ come from the germline V gene. The CDR3 has 15 residues. V gave up 0 bases and J gave up 4 bases; unmatched junction bases: 4. The CDR3 DNA follows: TGCGCCAGCAGCTTGGGACAGGGGGCACAATACGAGCAGTACTTC. Its protein product is CASSLGQGAQYEQYF.